One TCR beta chain is described in this entry. Its target is unknown. These data are taken from a study of T cell repertoires in cytomegalovirus infection. At the level of the study: Indications came from public TCR beta signatures; they pointed to CMV infection and to a matching HLA type.

TCRdb itself ran the reads through MiXCR, one entry per CDR3 protein. The sample shows around 450,000 distinct CDR3 sequences, approximately 31% of them seen only once. General study results and limits: In two of eight donors, the top clonotype was HLA-C-restricted CMV-specific.

The sample taken for sequencing was PBMCs. The sequence was obtained from a human donor in good health (CMV status not recorded). Some clones in this sample may be carry-over from other donors' samples.

CDR3 loop: CASSYAGNIGTEAFF. In DNA form, the CDR3 reads TGTGCCAGTAGTTATGCCGGGAACATTGGGACTGAAGCTTTCTTT. The chain links TRBV19 to TRBJ1-1; D is undetermined. Germline V gene data show CDR1 as LNHDA and CDR2 as SQIVND (reference sequence). V gave up 5 bases and J gave up 5 bases, with 18 bases separating them. CDR3 length equals 15 residues.